The present T cell receptor beta chain was sequenced within a study of blood T cell repertoires in COVID-19. Study in general: Nucleic acid was either cDNA or gDNA, and it came from T cells, B-cell-depleted T cells, or PBMCs.

The CDR3 totals 14 residues. Germline values: CDR1 SGHTA, CDR2 FQGTGA. Between the trimmed V and J ends, which lost 6 bases and 6 bases, there was a span of 14 bases. Produced via immunoSEQ multiplex PCR; TCRdb's table is partial and in-frame only. The table shows around 380,000 clones, with 87% occurring only once. The chain joins TRBV7-3 to TRBJ2-2, with D perhaps TRBD2 (5 bases). This TCR came from a man aged 30-40 years who had recovered from COVID-19. The sequenced sample consisted of PBMCs or T cells enriched from blood (not recorded which). Here the CDR3 reads CASREDFAAGELFF. As DNA, the CDR3 is TGTGCCAGCAGAGAGGACTTCGCCGCCGGGGAGCTGTTTTTT.